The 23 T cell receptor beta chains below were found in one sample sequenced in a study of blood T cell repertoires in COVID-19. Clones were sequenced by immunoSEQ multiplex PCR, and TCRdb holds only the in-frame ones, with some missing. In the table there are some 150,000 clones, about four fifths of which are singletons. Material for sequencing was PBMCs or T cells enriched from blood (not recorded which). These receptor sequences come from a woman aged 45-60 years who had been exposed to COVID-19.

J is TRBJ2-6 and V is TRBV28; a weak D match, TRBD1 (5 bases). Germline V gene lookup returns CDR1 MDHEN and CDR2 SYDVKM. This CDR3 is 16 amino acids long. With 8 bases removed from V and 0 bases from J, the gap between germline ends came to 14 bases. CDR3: CASFPTVPSGANVLTF. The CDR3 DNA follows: TGTGCCAGCTTCCCGACAGTTCCCTCTGGGGCCAACGTCCTGACTTTC. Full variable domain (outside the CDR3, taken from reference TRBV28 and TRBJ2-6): DVKVTQSSRYLVKRTGEKVFLECVQDMDHENMFWYRQDPGLGLRLIYFSYDVKMKEKGDIPEGYSVSREKKERFSLILESASTNQTSMYLCASFPTVPSGANVLTFGAGSRLTVL.

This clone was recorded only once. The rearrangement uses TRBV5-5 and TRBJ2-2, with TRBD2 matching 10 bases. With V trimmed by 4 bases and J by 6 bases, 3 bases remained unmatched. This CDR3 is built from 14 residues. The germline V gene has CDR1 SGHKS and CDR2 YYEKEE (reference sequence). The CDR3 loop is CASSQGLAPGELFF. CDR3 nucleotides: TGTGCCAGCAGCCAGGGACTAGCGCCCGGGGAGCTGTTTTTT.

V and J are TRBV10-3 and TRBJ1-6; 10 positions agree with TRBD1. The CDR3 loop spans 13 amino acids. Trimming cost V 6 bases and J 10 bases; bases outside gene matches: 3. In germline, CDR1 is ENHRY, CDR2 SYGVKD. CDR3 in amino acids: CAIRGTGVSPLHF. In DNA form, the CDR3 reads TGTGCCATCAGGGGGACAGGGGTATCACCCCTCCACTTT.

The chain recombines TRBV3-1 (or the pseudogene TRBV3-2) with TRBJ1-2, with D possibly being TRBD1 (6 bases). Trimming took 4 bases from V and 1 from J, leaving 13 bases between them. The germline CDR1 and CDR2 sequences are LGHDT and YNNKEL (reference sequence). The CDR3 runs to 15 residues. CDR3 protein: CASSRIGQLNYGYTF. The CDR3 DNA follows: TGTGCCAGCAGCCGCATCGGACAGCTTAACTATGGCTACACCTTC.

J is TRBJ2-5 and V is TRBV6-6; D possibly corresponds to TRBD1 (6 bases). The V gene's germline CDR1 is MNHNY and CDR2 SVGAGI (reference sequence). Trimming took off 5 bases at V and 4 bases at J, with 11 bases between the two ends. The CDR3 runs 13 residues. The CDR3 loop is CASSPQGTETQYF. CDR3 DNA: TGTGCCAGCAGTCCCCAGGGGACAGAGACCCAGTACTTC.

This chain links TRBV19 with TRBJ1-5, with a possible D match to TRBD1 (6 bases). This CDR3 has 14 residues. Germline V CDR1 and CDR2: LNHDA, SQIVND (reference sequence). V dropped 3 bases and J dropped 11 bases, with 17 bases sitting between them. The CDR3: CASSIGQWVGAQHF. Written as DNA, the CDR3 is TGTGCCAGTAGTATCGGACAGTGGGTGGGAGCCCAGCATTTT.

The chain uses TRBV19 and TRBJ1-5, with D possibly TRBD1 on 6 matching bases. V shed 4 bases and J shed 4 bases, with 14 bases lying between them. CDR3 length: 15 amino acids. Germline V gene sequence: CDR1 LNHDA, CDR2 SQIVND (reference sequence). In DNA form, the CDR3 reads TGTGCCAGTAGTACCAGCACCAGGGGTAATCAGCCCCAGCATTTT. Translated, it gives CASSTSTRGNQPQHF.

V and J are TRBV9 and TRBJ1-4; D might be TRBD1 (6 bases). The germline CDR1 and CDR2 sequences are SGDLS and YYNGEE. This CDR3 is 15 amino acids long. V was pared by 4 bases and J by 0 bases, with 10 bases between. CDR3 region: CASSRAGATNEKLFF. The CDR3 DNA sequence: TGTGCCAGCAGCCGTGCAGGGGCAACTAATGAAAAACTGTTTTTT.

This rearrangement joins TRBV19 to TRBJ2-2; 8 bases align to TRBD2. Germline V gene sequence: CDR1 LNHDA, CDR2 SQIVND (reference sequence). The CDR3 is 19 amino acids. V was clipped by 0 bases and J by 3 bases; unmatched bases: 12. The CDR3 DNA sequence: TGTGCCAGTAGTATAGAGCAAGCGGGAGACCCTGACTACACCGGGGAGCTGTTTTTT. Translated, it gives CASSIEQAGDPDYTGELFF.

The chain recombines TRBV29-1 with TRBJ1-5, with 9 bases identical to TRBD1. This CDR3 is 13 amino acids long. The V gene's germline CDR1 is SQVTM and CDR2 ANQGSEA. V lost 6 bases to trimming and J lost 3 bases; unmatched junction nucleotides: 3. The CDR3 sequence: CSVRQGDNQPQHF. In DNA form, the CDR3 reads TGCAGCGTCCGACAGGGGGACAATCAGCCCCAGCATTTT.

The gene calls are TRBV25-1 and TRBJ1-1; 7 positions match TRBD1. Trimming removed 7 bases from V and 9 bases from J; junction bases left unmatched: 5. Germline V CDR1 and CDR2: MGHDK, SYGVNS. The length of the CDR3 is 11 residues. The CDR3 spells CASTRQGQAFF. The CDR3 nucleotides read TGTGCCAGCACCCGACAGGGACAAGCTTTCTTT.

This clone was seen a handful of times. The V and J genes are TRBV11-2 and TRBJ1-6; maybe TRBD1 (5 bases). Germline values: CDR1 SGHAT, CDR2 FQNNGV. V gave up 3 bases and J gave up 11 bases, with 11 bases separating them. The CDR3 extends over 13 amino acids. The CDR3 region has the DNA TGTGCCAGCAGCTTTTCCGAAGGGGCACCCCTCCACTTT. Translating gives CASSFSEGAPLHF.

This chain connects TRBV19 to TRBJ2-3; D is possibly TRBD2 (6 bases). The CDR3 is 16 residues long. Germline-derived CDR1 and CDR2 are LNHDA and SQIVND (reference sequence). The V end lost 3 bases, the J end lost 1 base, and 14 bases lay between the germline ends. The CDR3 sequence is CASSIRISGGTDTQYF. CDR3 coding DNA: TGTGCCAGTAGTATTAGGATTAGCGGTGGCACAGATACGCAGTATTTT.

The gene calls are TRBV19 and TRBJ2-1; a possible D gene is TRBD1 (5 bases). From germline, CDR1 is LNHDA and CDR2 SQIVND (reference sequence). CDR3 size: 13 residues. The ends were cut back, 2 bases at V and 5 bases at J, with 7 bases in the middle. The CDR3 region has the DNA TGTGCCAGTAGTATAACAGGAAACAATGAGCAGTTCTTC. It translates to CASSITGNNEQFF. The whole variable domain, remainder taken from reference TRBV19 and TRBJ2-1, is DGGITQSPKYLFRKEGQNVTLSCEQNLNHDAMYWYRQDPGQGLRLIYYSQIVNDFQKGDIAEGYSVSREKKESFPLTVTSAQKNPTAFYLCASSITGNNEQFFGPGTRLTVL.

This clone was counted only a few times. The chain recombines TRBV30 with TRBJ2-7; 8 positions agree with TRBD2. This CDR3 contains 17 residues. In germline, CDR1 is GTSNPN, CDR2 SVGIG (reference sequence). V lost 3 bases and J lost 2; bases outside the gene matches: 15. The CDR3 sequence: CAWSPPPRLAITYEQYF. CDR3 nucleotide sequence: TGTGCCTGGAGCCCTCCCCCTAGACTAGCGATTACCTACGAGCAGTACTTC.

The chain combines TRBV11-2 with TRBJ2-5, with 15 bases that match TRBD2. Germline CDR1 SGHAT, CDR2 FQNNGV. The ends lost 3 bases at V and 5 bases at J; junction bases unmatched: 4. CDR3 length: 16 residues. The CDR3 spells CASSFRTSGRGETQYF. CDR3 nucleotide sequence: TGTGCCAGCAGCTTTAGGACTAGCGGGAGGGGGGAGACCCAGTACTTC.

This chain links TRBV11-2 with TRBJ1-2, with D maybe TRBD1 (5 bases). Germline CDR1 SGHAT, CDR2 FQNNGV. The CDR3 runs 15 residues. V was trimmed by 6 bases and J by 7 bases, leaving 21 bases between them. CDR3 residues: CASSPGPGGGFGYTF. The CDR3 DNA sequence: TGTGCCAGCAGTCCAGGGCCGGGGGGTGGTTTTGGCTACACCTTC.

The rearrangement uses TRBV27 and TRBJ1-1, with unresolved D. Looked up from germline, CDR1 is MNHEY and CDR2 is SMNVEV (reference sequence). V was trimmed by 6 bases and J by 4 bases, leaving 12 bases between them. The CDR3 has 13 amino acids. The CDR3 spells CASRFSGSTEAFF. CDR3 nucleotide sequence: TGTGCCAGCAGGTTTTCCGGGAGCACTGAAGCTTTCTTT.

CDR3 bases: TGTGCCTGGAAAAGCGTAAACACCATATATTTT. Its translation: CAWKSVNTIYF. The chain uses TRBV30 and TRBJ1-3; D is uncertain. Germline loops: CDR1 GTSNPN, CDR2 SVGIG (reference sequence). This CDR3 contains 11 residues. V lost 4 bases and J 6 bases, leaving 7 bases between the germline ends.

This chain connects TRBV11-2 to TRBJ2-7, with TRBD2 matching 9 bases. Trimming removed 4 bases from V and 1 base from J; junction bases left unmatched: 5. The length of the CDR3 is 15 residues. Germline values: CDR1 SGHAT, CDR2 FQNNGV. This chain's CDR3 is CASSSLSGRSYEQYF. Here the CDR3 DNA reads TGTGCCAGCAGCTCCCTAAGCGGGAGGTCCTACGAGCAGTACTTC.

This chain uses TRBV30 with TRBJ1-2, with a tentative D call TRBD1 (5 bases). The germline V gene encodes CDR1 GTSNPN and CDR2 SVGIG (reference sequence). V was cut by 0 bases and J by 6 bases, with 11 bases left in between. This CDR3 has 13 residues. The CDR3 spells CAWSVGQDHGYTF. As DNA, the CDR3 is TGTGCCTGGAGTGTGGGGCAAGATCATGGCTACACCTTC.

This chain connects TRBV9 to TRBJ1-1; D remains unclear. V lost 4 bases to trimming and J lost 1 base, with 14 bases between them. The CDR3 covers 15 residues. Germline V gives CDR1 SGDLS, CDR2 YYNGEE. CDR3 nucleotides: TGTGCCAGCAGCCGCGGCTCCTTGGGGAACACTGAAGCTTTCTTT. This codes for CASSRGSLGNTEAFF. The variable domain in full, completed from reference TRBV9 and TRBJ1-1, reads DSGVTQTPKHLITATGQRVTLRCSPRSGDLSVYWYQQSLDQGLQFLIQYYNGEERAKGNILERFSAQQFPDLHSELNLSSLELGDSALYFCASSRGSLGNTEAFFGQGTRLTVV.

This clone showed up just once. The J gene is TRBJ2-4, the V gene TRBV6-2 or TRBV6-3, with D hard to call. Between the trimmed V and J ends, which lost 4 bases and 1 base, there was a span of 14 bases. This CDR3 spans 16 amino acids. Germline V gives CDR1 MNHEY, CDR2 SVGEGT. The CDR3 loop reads CASSSPNQLAKNIQYF. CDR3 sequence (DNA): TGTGCCAGCAGTTCCCCGAATCAACTGGCCAAAAACATTCAGTACTTC.